Each of the 8 T cell receptor beta chains below was sequenced from the same sample in a study of T cells in Graves' hyperthyroidism and ophthalmopathy. It was RNA transcripts that yielded the amplified TCR beta CDR3 regions. Primed by the HTBI set, a first-round RT-PCR was run on the TCR CDR3. A single record per CDR3 protein comes from TCRdb applying MiXCR to the multiplex PCR reads. The table includes 640,000 or so distinct CDR3 sequences, about 15% detected once. The source material was blood. The receptors stem from a woman aged 40 to 49 with Graves' ophthalmopathy.

To note about this clonotype: This may come from a read error, since a much larger clone is one base off. Since no conserved phenylalanine or tryptophan closes the CDR3, a read error is the likely cause. The rearrangement uses TRBV11-2 and TRBJ2-2; 10 bases line up with TRBD1. Germline CDR1 reads SGHAT; CDR2 reads FQNNGV. Trimming cost V 2 bases and J 7 bases; bases outside gene matches: 7. The CDR3 is made up of 16 amino acids. CDR3 sequence (DNA): TGTGCCAGCAGCTTAAAGACAGGGGGCAGTGACGGGGAGCTGTTTTCT. It codes for CASSLKTGGSDGELFS.

This clonotype has just one count. The chain employs TRBV19 and TRBJ2-7; TRBD1 agrees at 8 bases. Germline CDR1 and CDR2: LNHDA and SQIVND (reference sequence). The V gene end was trimmed by 1 base and the J gene end by 4 bases; junction bases not matched to a gene: 6. The CDR3 runs 15 residues. In nucleotides, the CDR3 is TGTGCCAGTAGTATAGGGTCCAGGGGGCGGTACGAGCAGTACTTC. Residues: CASSIGSRGRYEQYF.

This clonotype has ten or more counts. This chain joins TRBV29-1 and TRBJ2-2; 7 nucleotides line up with TRBD2. This CDR3 region has 13 residues. CDR1 is SQVTM, CDR2 ANQGSEA, per germline. Losses at the gene ends were 4 bases for V and 6 bases for J; bases not matched to a gene: 5. The CDR3 DNA reads as TGCAGCGTTGGCGGGACTACTGCCGGGGAGCTGTTTTTT. Translated, it gives CSVGGTTAGELFF.

This clonotype was counted many times. The V and J genes are TRBV29-1 and TRBJ1-1; D not certain. Trimming shortened V by 6 bases and J by 5 bases, and 13 bases separated the two germline ends. Germline-derived CDR1 and CDR2 are SQVTM and ANQGSEA. The CDR3 spans 12 residues. The CDR3 sequence: CSVHDIKTEAFF. The CDR3 bases are TGCAGCGTGCACGACATCAAGACTGAAGCTTTCTTT. The full variable domain, rest sourced from reference TRBV29-1 and TRBJ1-1, is SAVISQKPSRDICQRGTSLTIQCQVDSQVTMMFWYRQQPGQSLTLIATANQGSEATYESGFVIDKFPISRPNLTFSTLTVSNMSPEDSSIYLCSVHDIKTEAFFGQGTRLTVV.

This clonotype was seen repeatedly, ten times or more. The rearrangement links TRBV29-1 to TRBJ1-1, with unresolved D. The CDR3 sequence is 12 residues long. The germline CDR1 and CDR2 sequences are SQVTM and ANQGSEA. Between the trimmed V and J ends, which lost 6 bases and 11 bases, there was a span of 19 bases. CDR3 DNA sequence: TGCAGCGTAGCTCGCGGTGGGATGAAGGCTTTCTTT. It codes for CSVARGGMKAFF.

There are many counts of this clonotype. The V and J genes are TRBV9 and TRBJ1-5, with D unclear. This CDR3 has 15 amino acids. The germline V gene encodes CDR1 SGDLS and CDR2 YYNGEE. V was pared by 0 bases and J by 4 bases, with 11 bases between. CDR3 nucleotide sequence: TGTGCCAGCAGCGTAGGTACAAGTATGAATCAGCCCCAGCATTTT. Its translation is CASSVGTSMNQPQHF.

The table lists this clonotype with many counts. The gene calls are TRBV12-3 or TRBV12-4 and TRBJ1-5; a possible D gene is TRBD1 (6 bases). CDR3 length: 15 amino acids. Trimming pared 3 bases from V and 2 bases from J, leaving 11 bases between. The CDR3 DNA follows: TGTGCCAGCAGTTTGTCATCAGGGGGCAATCAGCCCCAGCATTTT. Encoded protein: CASSLSSGGNQPQHF.

In its sample, this clonotype was seen a few times. This sequence joins TRBV20-1 and TRBJ2-2; 9 positions match TRBD2. The CDR3 consists of 14 residues. Germline CDR1 and CDR2: DFQATT and SNEGSKA (reference sequence). The ends lost 7 bases at V and 5 bases at J; junction bases unmatched: 8. The CDR3 protein is CSVSSGSGTGELFF. The CDR3 DNA is TGCAGTGTTAGTAGCGGGAGCGGAACCGGGGAGCTGTTTTTT.